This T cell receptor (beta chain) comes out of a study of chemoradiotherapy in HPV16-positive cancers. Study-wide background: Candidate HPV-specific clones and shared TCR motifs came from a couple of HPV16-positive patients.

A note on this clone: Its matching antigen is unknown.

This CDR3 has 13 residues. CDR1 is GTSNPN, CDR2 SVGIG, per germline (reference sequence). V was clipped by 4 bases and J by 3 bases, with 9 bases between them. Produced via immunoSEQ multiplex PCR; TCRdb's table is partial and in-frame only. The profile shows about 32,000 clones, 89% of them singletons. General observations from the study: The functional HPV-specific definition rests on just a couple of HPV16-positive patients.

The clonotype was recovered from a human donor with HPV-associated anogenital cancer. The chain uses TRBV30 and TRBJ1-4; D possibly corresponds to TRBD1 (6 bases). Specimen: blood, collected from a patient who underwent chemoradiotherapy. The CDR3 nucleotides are TGTGCCTGGACACAGGGCCCTAATGAAAAACTGTTTTTT. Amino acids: CAWTQGPNEKLFF.